The 30 T cell receptor beta chains below were found in one sample sequenced in a study of T-cell memory formation after mild COVID-19. TCRdb reprocessed the 5' RACE reads via MiXCR and lists one record per CDR3 protein. The sample lists roughly 340,000 distinct CDR3 sequences, about 16% occurring once. Sequenced material: PBMCs or a T cell subset sorted from them (not recorded which). The origin of the receptors is a man younger than 35 who had mild COVID-19 (a few samples of this study predate the infection). Cell type and time point are not known.

The table lists this clonotype with a few counts. This chain uses TRBV5-1 with TRBJ2-1, with 9 bases fitting TRBD1. CDR3 length: 17 amino acids. The V gene's germline CDR1 is SGHRS and CDR2 YFSETQ. After removal of 5 bases from V and 4 bases from J, the junction contained 13 bases not matched to a gene. CDR3 residues: CASSYLFSGTGYNEQFF. CDR3 in DNA: TGCGCCAGCAGTTACCTTTTTTCCGGGACAGGGTACAATGAGCAGTTCTTC.

This clonotype was counted only a few times. V and J are TRBV25-1 and TRBJ2-7; D might be TRBD1 or TRBD2, each matching 5 bases. The CDR3 has 14 amino acids. Germline V gene data show CDR1 as MGHDK and CDR2 as SYGVNS. With 3 bases removed from V and 4 bases from J, the gap between germline ends came to 13 bases. CDR3 region: CASSDGTRTYEQYF. As DNA, the CDR3 is TGTGCCAGCAGTGACGGGACCCGCACTTACGAGCAGTACTTC.

Many counts were recorded for this clonotype. V usage is TRBV4-3 and J usage is TRBJ1-3, with D perhaps TRBD1 (5 bases). Germline loops: CDR1 LGHNA, CDR2 YSLEER. Trimming shortened V by 8 bases and J by 3 bases, and 11 bases separated the two germline ends. The CDR3 sequence is 13 residues long. CDR3 protein: CASLRRGGNTIYF. CDR3 coding DNA: TGCGCCAGCCTCCGGAGGGGTGGAAACACCATATATTTT.

This clonotype was seen only a few times. The chain is built from TRBV29-1 and TRBJ2-2, with 9 nucleotides matching TRBD1. Germline V gives CDR1 SQVTM, CDR2 ANQGSEA. Trimming cost V 1 base and J 6 bases; bases outside gene matches: 6. The CDR3 loop spans 15 amino acids. The CDR3 reads CSVEGGQGVAGELFF. The CDR3 DNA sequence: TGCAGCGTTGAAGGGGGACAGGGAGTGGCCGGGGAGCTGTTTTTT.

This clonotype was observed a few times. This chain links TRBV7-2 with TRBJ2-5, with D possibly TRBD2 on 7 matching bases. The CDR3 runs to 15 residues. The V gene lost 1 base and the J gene lost 5 bases, with 14 bases spanning the gap. CDR1 is SGHTA and CDR2 is FQGNSA in the germline V gene. The CDR3 nucleotides are TGTGCCAGCAGCTTAGGGTCGGGGGGCTACGAGACCCAGTACTTC. Translating gives CASSLGSGGYETQYF.

The gene calls are TRBV19 and TRBJ2-1; 9 positions agree with TRBD1. The germline V gene has CDR1 LNHDA and CDR2 SQIVND (reference sequence). Germline trimming cut 5 bases from V and 7 bases from J; bases unmatched to any gene: 9. This CDR3 contains 15 residues. The CDR3 nucleotides read TGTGCCAGTAGTCCTACGGGACAGGGAGGGAATGAGCAGTTCTTC. It codes for CASSPTGQGGNEQFF.

This clonotype has a count of ten or more. The chain links TRBV7-3 to TRBJ2-3; 11 nucleotides agree with TRBD2. The germline gives CDR1 SGHTA, CDR2 FQGTGA. V lost 4 bases to trimming and J lost 1 base; unmatched junction nucleotides: 1. The CDR3 extends over 15 amino acids. The CDR3 region is CASSSLAGGTDTQYF. The CDR3 region has the DNA TGTGCCAGCAGCTCACTAGCGGGGGGCACAGATACGCAGTATTTT.

This clonotype was picked up one time. The chain has TRBV10-3 and TRBJ2-1; D assignment may be TRBD1 or TRBD2 (5 bases each). CDR1 and CDR2 from the germline V gene are ENHRY and SYGVKD. V dropped 6 bases and J dropped 10 bases, with 22 bases sitting between them. This CDR3 has 15 residues. CDR3 region: CAISPFEGSAGEQFF. The CDR3 nucleotides are TGTGCCATCAGCCCGTTTGAGGGGTCGGCCGGCGAGCAGTTCTTC.

The chain couples TRBV4-1 to TRBJ1-5; tentative D call: TRBD1 (6 bases). V was pared by 6 bases and J by 9 bases, with 12 bases between. This CDR3 is 12 amino acids long. Germline loops: CDR1 MGHRA, CDR2 YSYEKL. This chain's CDR3 is CASSLRGGPQHF. The CDR3 region has the DNA TGCGCCAGCAGTCTAAGGGGGGGGCCCCAGCATTTT.

This clonotype was observed a few times. The chain links TRBV7-9 to TRBJ2-1, with 7 bases that match TRBD1. V shed 4 bases and J 6 bases; nucleotides not matched to a gene: 9. CDR1 SEHNR and CDR2 FQNEAQ come from the germline V gene (reference sequence). This CDR3 contains 15 residues. The CDR3 is CASSSRDSLGNEQFF. The CDR3 DNA follows: TGTGCCAGCAGCTCCCGGGACAGCCTCGGCAATGAGCAGTTCTTC.

The rearrangement joins TRBV6-9 to TRBJ1-6, with 7 bases that match TRBD1. V dropped 5 bases and J dropped 5; count of bases not matched to a gene: 12. The germline gives CDR1 MNHGY, CDR2 SVAAGI. The CDR3 covers 17 residues. The CDR3 region has the DNA TGTGCCAGCAGTCCCCATCCCGGACAGGTTAATAATTCACCCCTCCACTTT. This codes for CASSPHPGQVNNSPLHF.

This sequence joins TRBV18 and TRBJ1-5; 8 nucleotides line up with TRBD1. V shed 6 bases and J 6 bases; nucleotides not matched to a gene: 10. The CDR3 has 15 amino acids. Per the germline V gene, CDR1 is KGHSH and CDR2 is LQKENI. In DNA form, the CDR3 reads TGTGCCAGCTCGGACGGACAGGGAGACCTTCAGCCCCAGCATTTT. Its protein is CASSDGQGDLQPQHF.

This clonotype appeared a few times. The genes are TRBV6-5 and TRBJ2-1, with D maybe TRBD1 (5 bases). CDR1 is MNHEY and CDR2 is SVGAGI in the germline V gene. V lost 6 bases and J 15 bases, leaving 15 bases between the germline ends. The CDR3 runs 11 residues. In nucleotides, the CDR3 is TGTGCCAGCAGAGCAGGGTCCGCGGTGTTCTTC. Its protein is CASRAGSAVFF.

The table lists this clonotype with a few counts. The chain uses TRBV20-1 and TRBJ2-3; TRBD1 matches 7 bases. The CDR3 consists of 14 residues. The junction had 5 bases not matched to a gene; V was cut back by 0 bases and J by 5 bases. In germline, CDR1 is DFQATT, CDR2 SNEGSKA (reference sequence). As DNA, the CDR3 is TGCAGTGCTAGAGATGAGACAGGGAAAGATACGCAGTATTTT. It yields the protein CSARDETGKDTQYF.

The chain combines TRBV7-2 with TRBJ2-1; D possibly matches TRBD1 or TRBD2 (5 bases each). The V gene lost 5 bases and the J gene lost 5 bases, with 25 bases spanning the gap. This CDR3 is built from 18 residues. Per the germline V gene, CDR1 is SGHTA and CDR2 is FQGNSA. The CDR3 DNA reads TGTGCCAGCAGCCTACACTCGACTCCGGGACGGGGACACAATGAGCAGTTCTTC. This encodes CASSLHSTPGRGHNEQFF.

This clonotype was seen more than once but under ten times. This chain joins TRBV5-6 and TRBJ1-1; D remains unclear. Trimming stripped 3 bases from V and 2 bases from J, with 5 bases between. The CDR3 sequence is 12 residues long. Germline V lookup: CDR1 SGHDT, CDR2 YYEEEE. The CDR3 sequence: CASSSPNTEAFF. For the CDR3, the DNA is TGTGCCAGCAGCTCCCCTAACACTGAAGCTTTCTTT.

V gene TRBV29-1 combines with J gene TRBJ2-5; 9 bases are a match to TRBD1. Germline-derived CDR1 and CDR2 are SQVTM and ANQGSEA. V lost 6 bases, J lost 5 bases, and 4 bases stayed unmatched. This CDR3 spans 12 amino acids. CDR3 loop: CSVGQGTETQYF. CDR3 coding DNA: TGCAGCGTCGGACAGGGGACGGAGACCCAGTACTTC.

The V call is TRBV4-3, the J call TRBJ2-3, with a weak D call TRBD2 (5 bases). This CDR3 region has 14 residues. CDR1 and CDR2 from the germline V gene are LGHNA and YSLEER. V lost 1 base to trimming and J lost 7 bases, with 12 bases between them. The CDR3 nucleotides are TGCGCCAGCAGCCAAGCGGGGAAGGTGAATACGCAGTATTTT. Translation gives CASSQAGKVNTQYF.

Ten or more counts support this clonotype. The V and J genes are TRBV21-1 and TRBJ2-1; TRBD1, the D gene given by the table, was not confirmed from the DNA. TRBV21-1 constitutes a pseudogene. The length of the CDR3 is 14 residues. DNA for the CDR3: TGTGCCAGCAGCAAGGGGGAGTTGGACAATGAGCAGTTCTTC. Its protein is CASSKGELDNEQFF.

This clonotype was seen a few times. This chain uses TRBV12-3 or TRBV12-4 with TRBJ1-1; D perhaps matches TRBD1 (5 bases). The CDR3 has 12 residues. The V end lost 5 bases, the J end lost 4 bases, and 8 bases lay between the germline ends. CDR3 loop: CASSQRGTEAFF. The CDR3 bases are TGTGCCAGCAGTCAGAGGGGCACTGAAGCTTTCTTT.

The chain uses TRBV7-9 and TRBJ2-1; D is perhaps TRBD2 (6 bases). The CDR3 runs 15 residues. The germline V gene encodes CDR1 SEHNR and CDR2 FQNEAQ (reference sequence). With 4 bases removed from V and 2 bases from J, the gap between germline ends came to 12 bases. CDR3 region: CASSSRGSTYNEQFF. The CDR3 DNA is TGTGCCAGCAGCTCTCGGGGGTCTACCTACAATGAGCAGTTCTTC.

The J gene is TRBJ2-1, the V gene TRBV7-3, with D uncertain. CDR1 and CDR2 from the germline V gene are SGHTA and FQGTGA. The length of the CDR3 is 16 residues. Trimming removed 2 bases from V and 0 bases from J, with 11 bases in between. The CDR3 nucleotides read TGTGCCAGCAGCTTATCTACGGATAGCTCCTACAATGAGCAGTTCTTC. Its protein product is CASSLSTDSSYNEQFF.

This clonotype was found a few times. This rearrangement joins TRBV19 to TRBJ2-3, with 8 bases fitting TRBD2. V lost 5 bases, J lost 6 bases, and 10 bases stayed unmatched. Germline loops: CDR1 LNHDA, CDR2 SQIVND (reference sequence). This CDR3 is 15 amino acids long. CDR3 residues: CASSRLTGGRDTQYF. CDR3 DNA: TGTGCCAGTAGTCGCCTCACGGGGGGGCGGGATACGCAGTATTTT.

This clonotype was recorded a few times. The chain links TRBV7-8 to TRBJ2-7, with TRBD1 matching 12 bases. This CDR3 is 16 amino acids long. Germline V lookup: CDR1 SGHVS, CDR2 FQNEAQ. The ends lost 1 base at V and 3 bases at J; junction bases unmatched: 4. CDR3 residues: CASSLGRDRGLYEQYF. The CDR3, as DNA: TGTGCCAGCAGCTTAGGGCGGGACAGGGGGCTCTACGAGCAGTACTTC.

J is TRBJ2-1 and V is TRBV7-9; a weak D match, TRBD2 (5 bases). Germline lookup yields CDR1 SEHNR and CDR2 FQNEAQ (reference sequence). Trimming shortened V by 2 bases and J by 8 bases, and 13 bases separated the two germline ends. The CDR3 runs to 14 residues. In DNA form, the CDR3 reads TGTGCCAGCAGCTTAATTCGGGCGGGTGATGAGCAGTTCTTC. Amino acids: CASSLIRAGDEQFF.

This clonotype was counted at least ten times. The chain uses TRBV5-1 and TRBJ2-7; either TRBD1 or TRBD2 may fit D (6 bases each). There are 14 residues in the CDR3. Trimming took off 4 bases at V and 1 base at J, with 12 bases between the two ends. Germline CDR1 and CDR2: SGHRS and YFSETQ. The CDR3 sequence is CASSLTGTSYEQYF. CDR3 DNA sequence: TGCGCCAGCAGCCTAACAGGGACTTCCTACGAGCAGTACTTC. Variable domain in full (rest from reference TRBV5-1 and TRBJ2-7): KAGVTQTPRYLIKTRGQQVTLSCSPISGHRSVSWYQQTPGQGLQFLFEYFSETQRNKGNFPGRFSGRQFSNSRSEMNVSTLELGDSALYLCASSLTGTSYEQYFGPGTRLTVT.

The rearrangement uses TRBV25-1 and TRBJ2-3; 9 positions agree with TRBD1. This CDR3 is built from 14 residues. Germline V gene data show CDR1 as MGHDK and CDR2 as SYGVNS. The V and J ends lost 6 bases and 6 bases, in that order; junction bases with no gene match: 7. The CDR3 DNA sequence: TGTGCCAGCAGAAAGACAGGGGGTCGTGATACGCAGTATTTT. It yields the protein CASRKTGGRDTQYF.

V and J are TRBV4-2 and TRBJ2-3; D unclear. Trimming stripped 0 bases from V and 5 bases from J, with 6 bases between. Germline V gene lookup returns CDR1 LGHNA and CDR2 YNFKEQ. The CDR3 contains 13 residues. The CDR3 is CASSQDDLDTQYF. The CDR3 coding sequence is TGTGCCAGCAGCCAAGATGATTTAGATACGCAGTATTTT.

The chain recombines TRBV9 with TRBJ2-1; 15 nucleotides agree with TRBD2. The CDR3 is made up of 18 amino acids. Germline V lookup: CDR1 SGDLS, CDR2 YYNGEE. The junction had 11 bases not matched to a gene; V was cut back by 2 bases and J by 8 bases. CDR3 protein: CASSVTGLAGGPKDEQFF. Written as DNA, the CDR3 is TGTGCCAGCAGCGTTACCGGACTAGCGGGGGGGCCCAAGGATGAGCAGTTCTTC.

This chain uses TRBV5-1 with TRBJ1-2, with D uncertain. Trimming pared 0 bases from V and 9 bases from J, leaving 15 bases between. Germline values: CDR1 SGHRS, CDR2 YFSETQ. The CDR3 runs 14 residues. The CDR3 reads CASSLEAELFSYTF. Written as DNA, the CDR3 is TGCGCCAGCAGCTTGGAAGCCGAGCTCTTCAGCTACACCTTC.